This paragraph reports one TCR beta chain. In its sample, this clonotype was seen once. Its antigen specificity is not known. Base qualities are not at hand, and no much larger clone is one base apart. Libraries were prepared through PCR. TCRdb records Illumina HiSeq 2500 as the sequencer. Unique molecular identifiers were incorporated into TCR beta cDNA libraries to reduce PCR and sequencing biases. Some 500,000 cDNA molecules were obtained for every 1 to 10 million input T cells, so each molecule roughly corresponded to one T cell. The same protocol used for the earlier healthy control dataset was applied to prepare and sequence the patient libraries. Within a given batch, samples were prepared together, multiplexed and sequenced on the same HiSeq lane. Turning to the authors' computational methods: Raw barcoded reads were processed with MIGEC, discarding single-read molecular identifier groups before consensus assembly and CDR3 extraction. Clonotype tables were post-analysed with VDJtools, and diversity was normalized by down-sampling all datasets to the smallest sample size. Repertoire overlap clustering matched CDR3 amino acid but not nucleotide sequences to correct batch-related cross-sample contamination. TCRdb trimmed public reads at Q25 via fastp, called clones via MiXCR and kept in-frame beta chains. Entries are consolidated by CDR3 protein sequence, retaining the most common genes and DNA. The V and J calls here are based on TCRdb, not the publication. The sample yields hundreds of thousands of distinct CDR3 sequences; approximately 60% were counted once. The ten largest clones take up 11% of the sample.

Deletion took 6 bases off V and 1 base off J, with a span of 8 bases between the germline ends. From the cysteine through the phenylalanine, the CDR3 covers 13 amino acids. The kept DNA is CDR3 alone, 39 bases in frame from the first base. Per the germline V gene (reference sequence), LNHDA is the CDR1 and SQIVND is the CDR2. To demonstrate the VDJtools post-analysis software, the study profiled TCR beta repertoires from the peripheral blood of 10 to 15 young patients with multiple sclerosis. Multiple sclerosis patients were children and adolescents aged roughly 6 to 17 years. This sample was included in a study of post-analysis software for immune sequencing data (dated by TCRdb to between 2015 and 2016). The study in broad terms: Recorded disease courses included relapsing-remitting, secondary progressive and progressive-relapsing multiple sclerosis, with some patients lacking subtype annotation. The multiple sclerosis patient repertoires were compared with more than 10 previously published healthy control repertoires from donors aged about 6 to 26 years. A subset of samples was prepared in parallel using single-end sample barcoding, then pooled and co-amplified after Illumina adapter ligation. What the authors observed across the whole study: When samples were clustered directly using the F measure, samples prepared in the same batch co-clustered strongly, which prompted a batch-effect correction. The multiple sclerosis patient group was slightly younger than the control group. Significantly higher frequencies in patients than in controls were found for about five TRBV segments, including TRBV5-6, TRBV5-1 and TRBV20-1. Multiple sclerosis patients had significantly lower normalized Chao1 diversity than controls, a result that suggests substantial peripheral T-cell clonal expansion.

Sequencing input: blood. This clonotype was sampled from a girl aged 2 to 9 with multiple sclerosis. The chain uses TRBV19 and TRBJ2-3, with the D segment identity uncertain. CDR3 reads: CASRWAGTDTQYF. The sequence in DNA is TGTGCCAGTAGATGGGCAGGCACAGATACGCAGTATTTT.